The next 30 T cell receptor beta chains were all read from a single sample in a study of blood T cell repertoires in COVID-19. Clones were read by immunoSEQ multiplex PCR, and TCRdb kept only the in-frame ones, dropping some. Of around 300,000 clones detected, around 87% appear once; the ten largest clones hold about 5.7%. The sample comprised PBMCs or T cells enriched from blood (not recorded which). The receptors were sampled from a woman aged 25 to 45 who had recovered from COVID-19.

The V and J genes are TRBV6-5 and TRBJ1-6, with a possible D match to TRBD1 (6 bases). The CDR3 covers 15 residues. Germline CDR1 is MNHEY and CDR2 is SVGAGI. Between the trimmed V and J ends, which lost 4 bases and 2 bases, there was a span of 9 bases. The CDR3 DNA reads TGTGCCAGCAGTTCGGACAGAGCCTATAATTCACCCCTCCACTTT. Translated, it gives CASSSDRAYNSPLHF.

The chain uses TRBV29-1 and TRBJ1-2; weak D call: TRBD1 (5 bases). This CDR3 has 13 residues. Germline loops: CDR1 SQVTM, CDR2 ANQGSEA. Trimming pared 2 bases from V and 3 bases from J, leaving 10 bases between. CDR3 sequence reads: CSVETTDYYGYTF. The CDR3, as DNA: TGCAGCGTTGAAACGACAGATTACTATGGCTACACCTTC.

In this sample, this clone turned up once. CDR3 nucleotide sequence: TGTGCCAGCAGGGATACAGGGCCCATCTACGAGCAGTACTTC. This codes for CASRDTGPIYEQYF. The rearrangement uses TRBV6-5 and TRBJ2-7, with D perhaps matching TRBD1 (6 bases). CDR1 is MNHEY and CDR2 is SVGAGI in the germline V gene. The CDR3 totals 14 residues. V lost 6 bases and J 3 bases, leaving 15 bases between the germline ends.

The chain employs TRBV2 and TRBJ2-1; D remains unclear. The CDR3 sequence is 15 residues long. V lost 4 bases to trimming and J lost 0 bases, with 10 bases between them. Germline CDR1 is SNHLY and CDR2 is FYNNEI. The CDR3 protein is CASSVETGSYNEQFF. The CDR3, as DNA: TGTGCCAGCAGTGTCGAGACGGGCTCCTACAATGAGCAGTTCTTC.

The chain uses TRBV5-4 and TRBJ1-2, with D maybe TRBD1 (6 bases). The CDR3 consists of 12 residues. Trimming took 3 bases from V and 6 from J, leaving 9 bases between them. Germline-derived CDR1 and CDR2 are SGHNT and YYREEE (reference sequence). The CDR3 protein is CASSSTGNGYTF. The CDR3 coding sequence is TGTGCCAGCAGCTCGACAGGAAATGGCTACACCTTC.

V is TRBV30 and J is TRBJ1-4; 8 bases map to TRBD1. The CDR3 totals 14 residues. The germline V gene encodes CDR1 GTSNPN and CDR2 SVGIG (reference sequence). V was clipped by 5 bases and J by 0 bases; unmatched bases: 2. CDR3 sequence reads: CAWSGGTTNEKLFF. The DNA for the CDR3 is TGTGCCTGGTCAGGGGGCACAACTAATGAAAAACTGTTTTTT.

V gene TRBV2 combines with J gene TRBJ2-5; TRBD2 aligns across 10 bases. Germline CDR1 is SNHLY and CDR2 is FYNNEI. V lost 8 bases, J lost 1 base, and 7 bases stayed unmatched. The CDR3 sequence is 15 residues long. The CDR3 region is CASLAERGGQETQYF. The CDR3, as DNA: TGTGCCAGCCTCGCCGAGCGGGGGGGCCAAGAGACCCAGTACTTC.

J is TRBJ2-1 and V is TRBV10-3; D might be TRBD1 (5 bases). Germline loops: CDR1 ENHRY, CDR2 SYGVKD. CDR3 size: 16 residues. Trimming removed 3 bases at V and 2 bases at J, with 14 bases between. The CDR3 DNA reads TGTGCCATCAGTGACTTCAGGGTCGAACCCTACAATGAGCAGTTCTTC. It is translated as CAISDFRVEPYNEQFF.

The chain uses TRBV19 and TRBJ2-5; 10 bases are shared with TRBD2. The CDR3 spans 14 residues. V trimming: 8 bases; J trimming: 4 bases; junction bases outside the gene matches: 7. Looked up from germline, CDR1 is LNHDA and CDR2 is SQIVND (reference sequence). Here the CDR3 reads CASAPGLAIETQYF. DNA for the CDR3: TGTGCCAGTGCACCGGGACTAGCGATAGAGACCCAGTACTTC.

This clone was picked up one time. The chain uses TRBV7-9 and TRBJ1-2, with 10 positions matching TRBD1. The CDR3 is 14 residues long. The trim removed 2 bases at V and 6 bases at J, leaving 3 bases unmatched. CDR1 SEHNR and CDR2 FQNEAQ come from the germline V gene (reference sequence). In DNA form, the CDR3 reads TGTGCCAGCAGCTTATTGACAGGGGGCAATGGCTACACCTTC. This translates into CASSLLTGGNGYTF.

The J gene is TRBJ2-5, the V gene TRBV2; D call uncertain. In germline, CDR1 is SNHLY, CDR2 FYNNEI. The length of the CDR3 is 12 residues. V gave up 7 bases and J gave up 0 bases, with 6 bases separating them. CDR3 amino acids: CASTLNQETQYF. The CDR3 DNA follows: TGTGCCAGCACCTTAAACCAAGAGACCCAGTACTTC.

The rearrangement joins TRBV27 to TRBJ2-7; no reliable D call. CDR3 length equals 11 residues. CDR1 is MNHEY, CDR2 SMNVEV, per germline (reference sequence). V was clipped by 7 bases and J by 0 bases, with 4 bases between them. The CDR3 coding sequence is TGTGCCAGCACCGTCTCCTACGAGCAGTACTTC. This sequence encodes CASTVSYEQYF.

The chain is built from TRBV18 and TRBJ1-3, with a weak D call TRBD1 (5 bases). Trimming shortened V by 3 bases and J by 6 bases, and 18 bases separated the two germline ends. Germline-derived CDR1 and CDR2 are KGHSH and LQKENI. The length of the CDR3 is 16 residues. DNA of the CDR3: TGTGCCAGCTCACCGGGACTCTCTCAGAGGGAAAACACCATATATTTT. It specifies CASSPGLSQRENTIYF.

The gene calls are TRBV14 and TRBJ2-3, with 8 nucleotides matching TRBD1. CDR3 length: 15 residues. Trimming removed 2 bases from V and 9 bases from J; junction bases left unmatched: 10. CDR1 SGHDN and CDR2 FVKESK come from the germline V gene. As DNA, the CDR3 is TGTGCCAGCAGCCAACCCGGACAGGGAATTTGGACGCAGTATTTT. Protein sequence: CASSQPGQGIWTQYF. Using reference TRBV14 and TRBJ2-3 for the parts outside the CDR3, the full variable domain is EAGVTQFPSHSVIEKGQTVTLRCDPISGHDNLYWYRRVMGKEIKFLLHFVKESKQDESGMPNNRFLAERTGGTYSTLKVQPAELEDSGVYFCASSQPGQGIWTQYFGPGTRLTVL.

The chain is built from TRBV4-3 and TRBJ2-3; TRBD2 agrees at 11 bases. From germline, CDR1 is LGHNA and CDR2 YSLEER. This CDR3 has 16 residues. Losses at the gene ends were 2 bases for V and 6 bases for J; bases not matched to a gene: 7. The DNA for the CDR3 is TGCGCCAGCAGCCAATTAGCGGGGGGGATCGGGGATACGCAGTATTTT. This sequence encodes CASSQLAGGIGDTQYF.

The chain carries TRBV7-3 and TRBJ2-1; tentatively, D is TRBD1 (6 bases). The CDR3 has 16 amino acids. Per the germline V gene, CDR1 is SGHTA and CDR2 is FQGTGA. V gave up 5 bases and J gave up 2 bases, with 16 bases separating them. CDR3 sequence reads: CASSRLGRDTYNEQFF. The CDR3 DNA is TGTGCCAGCAGCCGCCTGGGCAGGGACACCTACAATGAGCAGTTCTTC. Using reference TRBV7-3 and TRBJ2-1 for the parts outside the CDR3, the full variable domain is GAGVSQTPSNKVTEKGKYVELRCDPISGHTALYWYRQSLGQGPEFLIYFQGTGAADDSGLPNDRFFAVRPEGSVSTLKIQRTERGDSAVYLCASSRLGRDTYNEQFFGPGTRLTVL.

The chain links TRBV7-9 to TRBJ2-2; 12 positions match TRBD1. The CDR3 contains 16 residues. Germline V CDR1 and CDR2: SEHNR, FQNEAQ (reference sequence). V dropped 5 bases and J dropped 3; count of bases not matched to a gene: 4. This chain's CDR3 is CASSPRDRGHTGELFF. The CDR3 bases are TGTGCCAGCAGCCCAAGGGACAGGGGGCACACCGGGGAGCTGTTTTTT.

The J gene is TRBJ1-6, the V gene TRBV28; 11 nucleotides match TRBD1. V lost 6 bases, J lost 6 bases, and 16 bases stayed unmatched. The CDR3 covers 19 residues. The V gene's germline CDR1 is MDHEN and CDR2 SYDVKM. The CDR3 here is CASRLLLGQGGFGNSPLHF. The CDR3 bases are TGTGCCAGCAGACTCCTATTGGGACAGGGGGGATTTGGTAATTCACCCCTCCACTTT.

The V gene is TRBV28, the J gene TRBJ1-1; D is uncertain. Trimming cost V 6 bases and J 4 bases, with 18 bases left between them. The CDR3 has 15 amino acids. The germline V gene encodes CDR1 MDHEN and CDR2 SYDVKM. This chain's CDR3 is CASRLSGGMGTEAFF. The CDR3 nucleotides read TGTGCCAGCAGACTTTCTGGAGGGATGGGCACTGAAGCTTTCTTT.

The chain employs TRBV5-4 and TRBJ2-7; 7 bases are shared with TRBD2. There are 15 residues in the CDR3. The germline V gene has CDR1 SGHNT and CDR2 YYREEE (reference sequence). The ends lost 1 base at V and 6 bases at J; junction bases unmatched: 10. This CDR3 is CASSLWGGALLEQYF. DNA of the CDR3: TGTGCCAGCAGCTTGTGGGGGGGAGCCCTTCTCGAGCAGTACTTC.

The chain employs TRBV2 and TRBJ2-6, with a tentative D call TRBD1 (6 bases). Germline V gene data show CDR1 as SNHLY and CDR2 as FYNNEI. The V end lost 6 bases, the J end lost 0 bases, and 9 bases lay between the germline ends. CDR3 size: 15 residues. The CDR3 DNA follows: TGTGCCAGCAGCAGGGGAACCTCTGGGGCCAACGTCCTGACTTTC. It is translated as CASSRGTSGANVLTF.

The CDR3: CASSLIPLITDTQYF. In nucleotides, the CDR3 is TGCGCCAGCAGCTTGATCCCTCTAATCACAGATACGCAGTATTTT. V gene TRBV5-1 combines with J gene TRBJ2-3; D is unclear. The V end was cut by 1 base, the J end by 2 bases, with 11 bases between. The CDR3 is 15 residues long. CDR1 is SGHRS, CDR2 YFSETQ, per germline.

The J gene is TRBJ2-3, the V gene TRBV7-2, with D unclear. Germline CDR1 is SGHTA and CDR2 is FQGNSA. V lost 1 base and J 4 bases, leaving 6 bases between the germline ends. CDR3 length: 13 amino acids. The CDR3 coding sequence is TGTGCCAGCAGCTTAGACTCCCCAGATACGCAGTATTTT. Protein product: CASSLDSPDTQYF.

The chain joins TRBV20-1 to TRBJ1-2, with 7 bases fitting TRBD1. Germline CDR1 is DFQATT and CDR2 is SNEGSKA (reference sequence). Losses at the gene ends were 3 bases for V and 3 bases for J; bases not matched to a gene: 7. CDR3 length equals 14 residues. The CDR3 DNA reads as TGCAGTGCTAGTTTGACAGGGTTGGACTATGGCTACACCTTC. This translates into CSASLTGLDYGYTF.

The chain is built from TRBV28 and TRBJ1-2; TRBD1 matches 9 bases. J was trimmed by 5 bases and V by 2 bases; bases with no gene match: 3. The CDR3 covers 14 residues. The germline V gene has CDR1 MDHEN and CDR2 SYDVKM. This CDR3 reads CASSLTTGGYGYTF. CDR3 DNA sequence: TGTGCCAGCAGTTTAACGACAGGGGGATATGGCTACACCTTC.

This clone turned up a few times. This sequence joins TRBV7-9 and TRBJ1-1; 9 bases agree with TRBD1. Germline V CDR1 and CDR2: SEHNR, FQNEAQ (reference sequence). J lost 5 bases, V lost 5 bases, and 3 bases had no gene match. The CDR3 spans 13 residues. The CDR3 sequence is CASSLDRGTEAFF. The CDR3 nucleotides read TGTGCCAGCAGCCTGGACAGGGGTACTGAAGCTTTCTTT.

The chain links TRBV29-1 to TRBJ1-4; D might be TRBD1 (5 bases). The germline V gene encodes CDR1 SQVTM and CDR2 ANQGSEA. The V and J ends lost 0 bases and 5 bases respectively, with 19 bases between them. The CDR3 has 17 residues. In DNA, the CDR3 is TGCAGCGTTGAAGATCAGTCAGGGCCGGCGGGGAATGAAAAACTGTTTTTT. This gives the protein CSVEDQSGPAGNEKLFF.

The J gene is TRBJ2-3, the V gene TRBV9; the match to TRBD2 covers 9 bases. The germline V gene encodes CDR1 SGDLS and CDR2 YYNGEE. This CDR3 is 16 amino acids long. V gave up 0 bases and J gave up 2 bases; unmatched junction bases: 4. Here the CDR3 reads CASSVVLAGPTDTQYF. CDR3 sequence (DNA): TGTGCCAGCAGCGTAGTCCTAGCGGGGCCCACAGATACGCAGTATTTT.

The chain combines TRBV7-8 with TRBJ2-7; 10 bases are a match to TRBD1. V was clipped by 5 bases and J by 4 bases; unmatched bases: 8. The CDR3 sequence is 15 residues long. CDR1 is SGHVS, CDR2 FQNEAQ, per germline. The CDR3 coding sequence is TGTGCCAGCAGCAAACCCGGGACAGGGGAATACGAGCAGTACTTC. Encoded protein: CASSKPGTGEYEQYF.

This clone has more than one count but fewer than ten. V is TRBV6-5 and J is TRBJ1-2, with a tentative D call TRBD1 (6 bases). The V gene lost 6 bases and the J gene lost 8 bases, with 10 bases spanning the gap. The germline V gene encodes CDR1 MNHEY and CDR2 SVGAGI. The CDR3 contains 11 residues. CDR3 residues: CASRGGIGYTF. For the CDR3, the DNA is TGTGCCAGCAGAGGGGGAATCGGCTACACCTTC.